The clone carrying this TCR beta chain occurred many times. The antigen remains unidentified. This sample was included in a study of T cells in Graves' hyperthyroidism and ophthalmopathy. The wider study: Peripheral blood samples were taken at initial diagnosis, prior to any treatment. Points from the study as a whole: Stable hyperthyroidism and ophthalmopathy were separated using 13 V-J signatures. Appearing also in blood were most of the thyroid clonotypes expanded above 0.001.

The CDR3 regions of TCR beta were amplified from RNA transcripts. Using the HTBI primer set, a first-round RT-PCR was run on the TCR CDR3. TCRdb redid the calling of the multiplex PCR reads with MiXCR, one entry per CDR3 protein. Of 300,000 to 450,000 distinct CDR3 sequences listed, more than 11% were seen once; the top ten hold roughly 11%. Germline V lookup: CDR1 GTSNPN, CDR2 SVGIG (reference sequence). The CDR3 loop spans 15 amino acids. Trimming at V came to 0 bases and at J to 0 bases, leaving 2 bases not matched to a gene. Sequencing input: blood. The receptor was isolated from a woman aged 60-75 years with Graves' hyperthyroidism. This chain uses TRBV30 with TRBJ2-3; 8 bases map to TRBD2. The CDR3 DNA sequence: TGTGCCTGGAGTGTACGGGGGGGGAGCACAGATACGCAGTATTTT. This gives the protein CAWSVRGGSTDTQYF.